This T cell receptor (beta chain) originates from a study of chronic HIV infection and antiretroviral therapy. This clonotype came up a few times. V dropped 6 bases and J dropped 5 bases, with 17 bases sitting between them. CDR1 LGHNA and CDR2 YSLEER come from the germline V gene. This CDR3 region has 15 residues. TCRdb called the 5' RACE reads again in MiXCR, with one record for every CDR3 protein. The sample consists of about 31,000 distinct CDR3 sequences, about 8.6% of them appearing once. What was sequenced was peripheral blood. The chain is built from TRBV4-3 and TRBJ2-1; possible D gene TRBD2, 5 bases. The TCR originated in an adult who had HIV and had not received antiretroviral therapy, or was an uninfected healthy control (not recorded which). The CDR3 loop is CASSDRAGPNNEQFF. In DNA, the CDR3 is TGCGCCAGCAGTGATCGCGCGGGCCCTAACAATGAGCAGTTCTTC.